The table lists the clone carrying this TCR beta chain with a few counts. Its antigen remains unknown. The data stem from a study of cytomegalovirus exposure and HLA in healthy donors. Regarding the study as a whole: Earlier findings revealed that most TCR beta V segments proved productive either about 90% or about 30% of the time. As a later analysis revealed, most CMV-associated TCR beta chains appeared HLA-restricted.

Per the germline V gene, CDR1 is ENHRY and CDR2 is SYGVKD. The CDR3 totals 15 residues. Trimming cost V 3 bases and J 1 base; bases outside gene matches: 5. The PCR ran on 60 Vbeta and 13 Jbeta primers. Here immunoSEQ multiplex PCR was the method, and the copy in TCRdb shows in-frame clones only, minus some. Here the sample spans roughly 170,000 clones, approximately 84% being singletons. This clonotype originated in a woman between 45 and 60 years old in good health and CMV-seropositive. The sequencing input was PBMCs. J is TRBJ1-1 and V is TRBV10-3; 7 positions agree with TRBD1. In DNA, the CDR3 is TGTGCCATCAGTGATCCCACAGGGGCGAACACTGAAGCTTTCTTT. Translated, it gives CAISDPTGANTEAFF.